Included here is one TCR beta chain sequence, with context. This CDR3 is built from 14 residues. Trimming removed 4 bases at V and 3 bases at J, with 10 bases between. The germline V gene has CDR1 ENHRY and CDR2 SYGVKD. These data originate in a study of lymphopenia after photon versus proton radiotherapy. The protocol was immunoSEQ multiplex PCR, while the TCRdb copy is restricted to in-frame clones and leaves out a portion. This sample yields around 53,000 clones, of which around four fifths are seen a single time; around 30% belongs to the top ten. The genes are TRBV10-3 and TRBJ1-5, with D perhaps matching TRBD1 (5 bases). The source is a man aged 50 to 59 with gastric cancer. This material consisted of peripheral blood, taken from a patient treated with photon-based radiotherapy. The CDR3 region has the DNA TGTGCCATCAGTGTGGCGGACAACAATCAGCCCCAGCATTTT. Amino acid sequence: CAISVADNNQPQHF.